The entry below describes one T cell receptor beta chain. This sample was included in a study of control samples from healthy donors and cancer patients. The method was immunoSEQ multiplex PCR; TCRdb's version includes in-frame clones alone and lacks a portion of them. The data hold 100,000 to 150,000 clones, with over 80% observed a single time. The origin of this receptor is a woman aged 45 to 65 in good health. The sample was blood.

As DNA, the CDR3 is TGTGCCAGCAGTGAAGTGATTGGTTCGAAAAAAGAGACCCAGTACTTC. Protein product: CASSEVIGSKKETQYF. This chain uses TRBV6-1 with TRBJ2-5; D uncertain. The CDR3 covers 16 residues. V lost 1 base, J lost 3 bases, and 15 bases lay in between. CDR1 is MNHNS, CDR2 SASEGT, per germline.